The rows below give T cell receptor beta chains drawn from one sample of a study of CD4 T cells in relation to SARS-CoV-2 and coronaviruses. These receptors have no identified antigens. The method was immunoSEQ multiplex PCR; TCRdb's version includes in-frame clones alone and lacks a portion of them. The table lists under 20,000 clones, approximately 80% of them singletons. The source material was CD4+ T cells from PBMCs, cultured in vitro. The receptors shown here come from a human donor in good health. The CDR3 runs from the conserved cysteine through the conserved F or W. The D gene is left open where the match is weak. Expanded clones are given a class, and other clones once, few, many or no size at all.

D	V	size	J	DNA	CDR3
TRBD2	TRBV19	-	TRBJ2-1	TGTGCCAGTAGTATTAGCGGGAGACCCAATGAGCAGTTCTTC	CASSISGRPNEQFF
TRBD2	TRBV24-1	-	TRBJ2-1	TGTGCCACCAGTGATTTCACTAGCGGGAGACCCAATGAGCAGTTCTTC	CATSDFTSGRPNEQFF
-	TRBV28	-	TRBJ1-3	TGTGCCAGCAGTGATAGGGCCCGTCCTGGAAACACCATATATTTT	CASSDRARPGNTIYF
TRBD1	TRBV24-1	-	TRBJ2-1	TGTGCCACCAGTGAGCCCTGGACAGGGATGTGGTTCTTC	CATSEPWTGMWFF
TRBD1	TRBV18	-	TRBJ2-5	TGTGCCAGCTCACCACAGGGGGCCCAAGAGACCCAGTACTTC	CASSPQGAQETQYF
-	TRBV11-2	-	TRBJ1-4	TGTGCCAGCAGCCCCGGGGATAGGCCTAATGAAAAACTGTTTTTT	CASSPGDRPNEKLFF
TRBD2	TRBV28	-	TRBJ2-7	TGTGCCAGCAGACCCCCGGGACTAGCCCCATACGAGCAGTACTTC	CASRPPGLAPYEQYF
-	TRBV28	-	TRBJ2-7	TGTGCCAGCAGGGGCAGGGGTGGTTATCGTCCCTACGAGCAGTACTTC	CASRGRGGYRPYEQYF
TRBD1	TRBV9	-	TRBJ1-3	TGTGCCAGCAGCGTATTGGGACAGTCCTCTGGAAACACCATATATTTT	CASSVLGQSSGNTIYF
TRBD1	TRBV6-5	-	TRBJ1-4	TGTGCCAGCAGTTACTCGAGGACAGGGGGTGAAAAACTGTTTTTT	CASSYSRTGGEKLFF
-	TRBV3-1/TRBV3-2	-	TRBJ2-1	TGTGCCAGCAGCCAAGGACAGAGCTCCTACAATGAGCAGTTCTTC	CASSQGQSSYNEQFF
-	TRBV27	-	TRBJ1-1	TGTGCCAGCAGTTTCGCGAGGGGGACTGAAGCTTTCTTT	CASSFARGTEAFF
TRBD1	TRBV7-3	-	TRBJ1-1	TGTGCCAGCAGCTGGCAGGGGGGGAACACTGAAGCTTTCTTT	CASSWQGGNTEAFF
-	TRBV12-3/TRBV12-4	-	TRBJ2-2	TGTGCCAGCAGTTTCATCGGATTCGGGGAGCTGTTTTTT	CASSFIGFGELFF
-	TRBV6-1	-	TRBJ2-5	TGTGCCAGCAGTGAACTGGAGGGACAGCAAGAGACCCAGTACTTC	CASSELEGQQETQYF
TRBD2	TRBV3-1/TRBV3-2	-	TRBJ2-7	TGTGCCAGCAGCCAAGAGCGACGGCTAGCGGGATTAGAGCAGTACTTC	CASSQERRLAGLEQYF
-	TRBV7-3	-	TRBJ2-3	TGTGCCAGCAGCTTAACATCCCAGGCTGCGGGTACGCAGTATTTT	CASSLTSQAAGTQYF
TRBD1	TRBV4-2	few	TRBJ2-7	TGTGCCAGCAGCCAATCCCATCGGGACAGCTACGAGCAGTACTTC	CASSQSHRDSYEQYF
TRBD1	TRBV15	once	TRBJ2-7	TGTGCCACCAGCCAACAACTGACAGGGATTTACGAGCAGTACTTC	CATSQQLTGIYEQYF
-	TRBV6-5	-	TRBJ2-7	TGTGCCAGCAGTTACGACGGGAGCTCCTACGAGCAGTACTTC	CASSYDGSSYEQYF
TRBD2	TRBV7-3	-	TRBJ2-1	TGTGCCAGCAGCCCTTCGGGGACTAGCGGTGAGCAGTTCTTC	CASSPSGTSGEQFF
-	TRBV7-9	-	TRBJ1-4	TGTGCCAGCAGCGGGGGGCATTGGACTAATGAAAAACTGTTTTTT	CASSGGHWTNEKLFF
-	TRBV29-1	once	TRBJ2-5	TGCAGCGTGGCCATAGGGACCCAGTACTTC	CSVAIGTQYF
-	TRBV12-5	once	TRBJ1-2	TGTGCTAGTGGGGTGGGGGACGCTAACTATGGCTACACCTTC	CASGVGDANYGYTF
-	TRBV5-6	-	TRBJ1-2	TGTGCCAGCAGCTTGGGACCGAACTCTAACTATGGCTACACCTTC	CASSLGPNSNYGYTF
-	TRBV7-8	few	TRBJ2-1	TGTGCCAGCAGCGTAGGGGGTCTTTCCAATGAGCAGTTCTTC	CASSVGGLSNEQFF
TRBD2	TRBV7-8	-	TRBJ2-3	TGTGCCAGCAGCACGGGGACTAGCGGACGCACAGATACGCAGTATTTT	CASSTGTSGRTDTQYF
TRBD1	TRBV10-1	-	TRBJ2-3	TGCGCCAGCAGCCCAATTGGGGACAGCAGCACAGATACGCAGTATTTT	CASSPIGDSSTDTQYF
-	TRBV9	-	TRBJ1-3	TGTGCCAGCAGCGTAAGGGCAGGGGATGGAAACACCATATATTTT	CASSVRAGDGNTIYF
-	TRBV7-3	-	TRBJ1-1	TGTGCCAGCACCTTGGTAGTAGGGAACACTGAAGCTTTCTTT	CASTLVVGNTEAFF
TRBD2	TRBV19	medium-sized	TRBJ2-1	TGTGCCAGTAGTACCATGACTAGCGGGAGACACAATGAGCAGTTCTTC	CASSTMTSGRHNEQFF
-	TRBV27	-	TRBJ2-7	TGTGCCAGCACCAAAGGTGCTGAGCAGTACTTC	CASTKGAEQYF
-	TRBV2	-	TRBJ1-1	TGTGCCAGCAACAGGGATGGAGGCACTGAAGCTTTCTTT	CASNRDGGTEAFF
-	TRBV19	-	TRBJ1-1	TGTGCCAGTAGCCCTTGGGGGAACACTGAAGCTTTCTTT	CASSPWGNTEAFF
-	TRBV2	few	TRBJ2-1	TGTGCCAGCCGCGAAGGGTACGGGGACAATGAGCAGTTCTTC	CASREGYGDNEQFF
-	TRBV10-3	few	TRBJ2-3	TGTGCCATCAGTGAGTCAGGGGGTATAGGCACAGATACGCAGTATTTT	CAISESGGIGTDTQYF
TRBD2	TRBV20-1	-	TRBJ2-1	TGCAGTGCTAGTTTCATCGGGGAGCGGGAGGGCCACTACAATGAGCAGTTCTTC	CSASFIGEREGHYNEQFF
TRBD1	TRBV5-8	-	TRBJ2-1	TGTGCCAGCAGCGATTACCCGGGACAGGGAAGTGATGAGCAGTTCTTC	CASSDYPGQGSDEQFF
-	TRBV9	few	TRBJ2-2	TGTGCCAGCAGTGCACAGGTACCCGGGGAGCTGTTTTTT	CASSAQVPGELFF
TRBD1	TRBV11-2	-	TRBJ2-5	TGTGCCAGCAGCTTAGACAGGGGGTCGGAGACCCAGTACTTC	CASSLDRGSETQYF